This T cell receptor (beta chain) came from a study of blood T cells in healthy people across ages. Whole-study findings and limits: Higher diversity, along with more naive CD4+ cells, distinguished long-lived donors from aged donors.

Details on this clonotype: The antigen remains undetermined.

Through a sample-barcoded 5' primer and a J-beta primer mix, a second PCR was run for roughly 6 to 11 cycles. The authors tagged each cDNA molecule using a template-switch adaptor with 12 random nucleotides. A single record per CDR3 protein comes from TCRdb applying MiXCR to the 5' RACE reads. The sample shows 1.5 million to 2 million distinct CDR3 sequences, roughly 27% of them seen only once. V dropped 2 bases and J dropped 6 bases, with 11 bases sitting between them. Germline V gene sequence: CDR1 MNHEY, CDR2 SVGAGI. The CDR3 loop spans 14 amino acids. Healthy Russian Caucasian donors spanned ages about 6 to 100 years.

The rearrangement joins TRBV6-5 to TRBJ2-1, with D possibly being TRBD2 (6 bases). The TCR comes from a woman aged 25 to 39 in good health. What was sequenced was blood. The CDR3 reads CASSYPGEVNEQFF. CDR3 DNA: TGTGCCAGCAGTTACCCCGGGGAGGTCAATGAGCAGTTCTTC.